This T cell receptor (beta chain) was sequenced during a study of shared clonotypes between healthy human individuals. The CDR3 totals 17 residues. With V trimmed by 1 base and J by 4 bases, 10 bases remained unmatched. CDR1 is WNHNN and CDR2 is SYGVQD in the germline V gene (reference sequence). Data came from immunoSEQ multiplex PCR; TCRdb stores just in-frame clones and leaves some out. The sample yields 550,000 to 850,000 clones, roughly 70% seen once. J is TRBJ2-1 and V is TRBV10-1, with TRBD2 matching 7 bases. This receptor was taken from a woman in her 30s in good health. Input material: memory CD4+ T cells sorted from blood. Subset: CD45RA-negative fraction. In nucleotides, the CDR3 is TGCGCCAGCAGTGAGTGGGGGAGGGACCTCGTGTACAATGAGCAGTTCTTC. It yields the protein CASSEWGRDLVYNEQFF.